Each of the 24 T cell receptor beta chains below was sequenced from the same sample in a study of cytomegalovirus exposure and HLA in healthy donors (dated by TCRdb to about 2017). Library creation used the immunoSEQ multiplex PCR assay. For the multiplex PCR, a mixture combining 60 forward primers for TCR Vbeta segments and 13 reverse primers for TCR Jbeta segments was used. The table was pulled from immuneACCESS by TCRdb, which kept in-frame rearrangements only. Such tables lose some clones; where checked, under half of the loss comes from unresolved V genes, and the rest has no known cause. The sample profile shows some 170,000 clones; under 80% of them were found once. The ten largest clones capture under 3% of the sample. Sample: PBMCs. These receptors were taken from a human donor in good health.

The genes are TRBV15 and TRBJ2-7, with a weak D call TRBD1 (5 bases). This CDR3 is built from 13 residues. V dropped 3 bases and J dropped 6 bases, with 12 bases sitting between them. The germline gives CDR1 LNHNV, CDR2 YYDKDF (reference sequence). The CDR3 nucleotides read TGTGCCACCAGCAGCCGTGCAGGGCTCGAGCAGTACTTC. Translating gives CATSSRAGLEQYF.

This clone was counted between two and nine times. The rearrangement uses TRBV30 and TRBJ2-7, with 9 positions matching TRBD1. Germline values: CDR1 GTSNPN, CDR2 SVGIG (reference sequence). The CDR3 runs 14 residues. V dropped 3 bases and J dropped 6; count of bases not matched to a gene: 9. The CDR3 reads CAWRVDRGRIEQYF. CDR3 coding DNA: TGTGCCTGGAGGGTTGACAGGGGGAGAATCGAGCAGTACTTC.

The chain has TRBV7-3 and TRBJ1-5; D might be TRBD1 (6 bases). Germline values: CDR1 SGHTA, CDR2 FQGTGA. V lost 1 base, J lost 0 bases, and 19 bases lay in between. The CDR3 has 19 amino acids. The CDR3 is CASSLKGPTGPNSNQPQHF. CDR3 bases: TGTGCCAGCAGCTTAAAGGGACCGACAGGACCTAATAGCAATCAGCCCCAGCATTTT.

J is TRBJ1-1 and V is TRBV7-3; 8 nucleotides match TRBD1. CDR1 is SGHTA and CDR2 is FQGTGA in the germline V gene. V gave up 3 bases and J gave up 1 base; unmatched junction bases: 1. The CDR3 covers 14 residues. CDR3 DNA sequence: TGTGCCAGCAGCTTGACAGGGGCGAACACTGAAGCTTTCTTT. This sequence encodes CASSLTGANTEAFF.

The chain recombines TRBV4-3 with TRBJ1-1, with 7 nucleotides matching TRBD1. This CDR3 spans 14 amino acids. Germline assignment: CDR1 LGHNA and CDR2 YSLEER. The V segment lost 3 bases and the J segment 3 bases; nucleotides outside the gene matches: 4. The CDR3 nucleotides are TGCGCCAGCAGCCAGGACGACAGGGACACTGAAGCTTTCTTT. It yields the protein CASSQDDRDTEAFF.

This chain connects TRBV19 to TRBJ2-7, with 7 bases lining up with TRBD2. Trimming at V came to 1 base and at J to 3 bases, leaving 6 bases not matched to a gene. The V gene's germline CDR1 is LNHDA and CDR2 SQIVND (reference sequence). The CDR3 covers 15 residues. The CDR3 sequence: CASSIAPSGFYEQYF. As DNA, the CDR3 is TGTGCCAGTAGTATAGCGCCTAGCGGATTCTACGAGCAGTACTTC.

This clone has more than one count but fewer than ten. In DNA, the CDR3 is TGTGCCTGGAGTTTGAACAGTGGCCAGGGTGGCTACACCTTC. This gives the protein CAWSLNSGQGGYTF. The V and J genes are TRBV30 and TRBJ1-2, with D possibly matching TRBD1 (5 bases). V was pared by 2 bases and J by 7 bases, with 17 bases between. The CDR3 has 14 amino acids. Germline assignment: CDR1 GTSNPN and CDR2 SVGIG (reference sequence).

The chain uses TRBV11-3 and TRBJ2-7; 11 nucleotides line up with TRBD1. Germline CDR1 and CDR2: SGHNT and YENEEA. V lost 6 bases, J lost 6 bases, and 4 bases stayed unmatched. This CDR3 is built from 13 residues. Here the CDR3 reads CASRDGTGGEQYF. The CDR3 DNA reads TGTGCCAGCAGGGATGGGACAGGGGGCGAGCAGTACTTC. The full variable domain, its missing parts supplied by reference TRBV11-3 and TRBJ2-7, is EAGVVQSPRYKIIEKKQPVAFWCNPISGHNTLYWYLQNLGQGPELLIRYENEEAVDDSQLPKDRFSAERLKGVDSTLKIQPAELGDSAVYLCASRDGTGGEQYFGPGTRLTVT.

The J gene is TRBJ2-5, the V gene TRBV30; D possibly corresponds to TRBD1 (5 bases). The DNA end is a closer match to TRBJ2-7, so the J assignment may be wrong. Germline CDR1 reads GTSNPN; CDR2 reads SVGIG (reference sequence). This CDR3 has 13 residues. CDR3 in amino acids: CAHSGPPTYEQYF. CDR3 DNA: TGTGCCCACTCAGGGCCCCCCACCTACGAGCAGTACTTC.

This chain connects TRBV5-4 to TRBJ2-3; 9 nucleotides line up with TRBD1. The CDR3 extends over 16 amino acids. V dropped 2 bases and J dropped 4; count of bases not matched to a gene: 8. The germline V gene encodes CDR1 SGHNT and CDR2 YYREEE (reference sequence). The DNA for the CDR3 is TGTGCCAGCAGCTTAGGAGGGGACAGGGTTGCAGATACGCAGTATTTT. Translation: CASSLGGDRVADTQYF.

The rearrangement links TRBV10-1 to TRBJ2-7; maybe TRBD1 (5 bases). There are 14 residues in the CDR3. Trimming stripped 0 bases from V and 2 bases from J, with 8 bases between. Germline CDR1 WNHNN, CDR2 SYGVQD (reference sequence). CDR3 amino acids: CASSESGAPYEQYF. Here the CDR3 DNA reads TGCGCCAGCAGTGAGTCAGGGGCCCCCTACGAGCAGTACTTC.

This sequence joins TRBV4-1 and TRBJ1-5; unclear D gene. The CDR3 consists of 14 residues. The V gene's germline CDR1 is MGHRA and CDR2 YSYEKL. V was cut by 0 bases and J by 5 bases, with 8 bases left in between. The CDR3 DNA follows: TGCGCCAGCAGCCAAGATCCCGGAGATCAGCCCCAGCATTTT. Amino acids: CASSQDPGDQPQHF.

This clone was found a few times. This chain joins TRBV7-9 and TRBJ1-2; TRBD1 is a possible D gene (5 bases). Between the trimmed V and J ends, which lost 5 bases and 5 bases, there was a span of 12 bases. Germline loops: CDR1 SEHNR, CDR2 FQNEAQ (reference sequence). The CDR3 totals 13 residues. The CDR3 DNA sequence: TGTGCCAGCAGCCTGGACACTGGGTATGGCTACACCTTC. This sequence encodes CASSLDTGYGYTF. The whole variable domain, filled in from reference TRBV7-9 and TRBJ1-2, reads DTGVSQNPRHKITKRGQNVTFRCDPISEHNRLYWYRQTLGQGPEFLTYFQNEAQLEKSRLLSDRFSAERPKGSFSTLEIQRTEQGDSAMYLCASSLDTGYGYTFGSGTRLTVV.

The J gene is TRBJ2-5, the V gene TRBV7-3; 7 bases line up with TRBD1. The J call may be wrong; the DNA end is better matched by TRBJ2-7. The CDR3 spans 14 residues. The V gene's germline CDR1 is SGHTA and CDR2 FQGTGA. CDR3 DNA: TGTGCCAGCAGCTTGGACAGGAACTCCTACGAGCAGTACTTC. Protein sequence: CASSLDRNSYEQYF.

As DNA, the CDR3 is TGTGCCAGCAGTTACTCAAGGAGGAGCGATAATTCACCCCTCCACTTT. It translates to CASSYSRRSDNSPLHF. This chain links TRBV6-6 with TRBJ1-6, with D unresolved. CDR3 length: 16 residues. V dropped 0 bases and J dropped 5 bases, with 11 bases sitting between them. The germline CDR1 and CDR2 sequences are MNHNY and SVGAGI (reference sequence).

As concerns this clone: Compared with germline, one end of the junction differs, possibly owing to a read error. The same CDR3 can be traced to other DNA sequences in this sample. The genes are TRBV27 and TRBJ2-7, with no clear D. The CDR3 covers 13 residues. Germline V gene lookup returns CDR1 MNHEY and CDR2 SMNVEV (reference sequence). The CDR3 reads CASSLGESYEQYF. In nucleotides, the CDR3 is TGTGCCAGCAGTTTGGGCGAGAGCTACGAGCAGTACTTT.

The chain couples TRBV6-1 to TRBJ1-4; 9 bases are a match to TRBD1. Trimming removed 4 bases from V and 6 bases from J; junction bases left unmatched: 6. This CDR3 has 15 amino acids. From germline, CDR1 is MNHNS and CDR2 SASEGT. The CDR3 reads CASSALTGGDEKLFF. The CDR3, as DNA: TGTGCCAGCAGTGCCCTGACAGGGGGGGATGAAAAACTGTTTTTT.

This clone was counted only a few times. V and J are TRBV27 and TRBJ1-4; 10 bases fit TRBD1. This CDR3 region has 14 residues. CDR1 and CDR2 from the germline V gene are MNHEY and SMNVEV (reference sequence). Trimming took 5 bases from V and 7 from J; bases not matched to a gene: 4. The CDR3 coding sequence is TGTGCCAGCAGTCCGGACAGGGGGGGTGAAAAACTGTTTTTT. It yields the protein CASSPDRGGEKLFF.

V and J are TRBV5-1 and TRBJ2-3; 10 bases match TRBD2. Germline V lookup: CDR1 SGHRS, CDR2 YFSETQ. Trimming at V came to 4 bases and at J to 1 base, leaving 3 bases not matched to a gene. CDR3 length: 15 residues. For the CDR3, the DNA is TGCGCCAGCAGCCGAGCGGGGGGGGGCACAGATACGCAGTATTTT. The encoded protein is CASSRAGGGTDTQYF.

This chain joins TRBV6-5 and TRBJ2-1; 7 bases are a match to TRBD1. Germline V gives CDR1 MNHEY, CDR2 SVGAGI. CDR3 length equals 13 residues. V dropped 7 bases and J dropped 1; count of bases not matched to a gene: 1. CDR3 sequence reads: CASNRGSYNEQFF. In DNA form, the CDR3 reads TGTGCCAGCAACAGGGGTTCCTACAATGAGCAGTTCTTC.

This clone has just one count. V is TRBV5-1 and J is TRBJ2-3, with 9 nucleotides matching TRBD2. This CDR3 is built from 15 residues. Germline lookup yields CDR1 SGHRS and CDR2 YFSETQ. With V trimmed by 4 bases and J by 1 base, 4 bases remained unmatched. As DNA, the CDR3 is TGCGCCAGCAGCGTTCGCGGGGGGGGCACAGATACGCAGTATTTT. Protein: CASSVRGGGTDTQYF.

The J gene is TRBJ1-2, the V gene TRBV29-1; the D gene is possibly TRBD1 (5 bases). V was pared by 6 bases and J by 4 bases, with 15 bases between. This CDR3 is built from 13 residues. Germline CDR1 and CDR2: SQVTM and ANQGSEA. The CDR3 region is CSVGGRGTYGYTF. The CDR3 DNA sequence: TGCAGCGTCGGGGGGAGGGGCACCTATGGCTACACCTTC.

The rearrangement links TRBV7-2 to TRBJ1-2; 8 bases are shared with TRBD1. Trimming removed 4 bases from V and 3 bases from J; junction bases left unmatched: 7. This CDR3 comprises 15 residues. Germline V gives CDR1 SGHTA, CDR2 FQGNSA. CDR3 nucleotides: TGTGCCAGCAGCTCATTCTCAGGGGGCTACTATGGCTACACCTTC. This sequence encodes CASSSFSGGYYGYTF.

This chain connects TRBV6-5 to TRBJ1-6, with D possibly TRBD1 on 6 matching bases. V shed 4 bases and J shed 9 bases, with 13 bases lying between them. The CDR3 covers 14 residues. Germline lookup yields CDR1 MNHEY and CDR2 SVGAGI. In nucleotides, the CDR3 is TGTGCCAGCAGTTTCTCACCCAGGGGTTCACCCCTCCACTTT. It codes for CASSFSPRGSPLHF.